The 6 T cell receptor beta chains listed next were all sequenced from one sample in a study of T cell repertoires in cytomegalovirus infection. TCRdb ran MiXCR on the reads and lists one entry per CDR3 protein. The sample carries roughly 230,000 distinct CDR3 sequences, 10% to 15% recorded once. Specimen: PBMCs. These receptors were taken from a human donor in good health (CMV status not recorded). Some clones in this sample may be carry-over from other donors' samples.

This clonotype was counted many times. The V and J genes are TRBV7-2 and TRBJ1-6; a weak D match, TRBD1 (6 bases). The CDR3 runs to 13 residues. V was clipped by 6 bases and J by 7 bases, with 10 bases between them. Per the germline V gene, CDR1 is SGHTA and CDR2 is FQGNSA. The CDR3 bases are TGTGCCAGCAGGTGGACAGAGAATTCACCCCTCCACTTT. This codes for CASRWTENSPLHF.

This clonotype was observed at least ten times. This may come from a read error, since a much larger clone is one base off. The V call is TRBV11-2, the J call TRBJ2-2; D gene ambiguous. The germline V gene encodes CDR1 SGHAT and CDR2 FQNNGV. The CDR3 consists of 12 residues. Trimming took off 0 bases at V and 6 bases at J, with 2 bases between the two ends. The CDR3 bases are TGTGCCAGCAGCTTAGAGGCCGGGGAGCTGTTTTTT. Encoded protein: CASSLEAGELFF.

This clonotype appeared many times. The gene calls are TRBV7-2 and TRBJ2-5, with a weak D call TRBD1 (5 bases). CDR3 length: 15 residues. Per germline, CDR1 SGHTA and CDR2 FQGNSA. V lost 3 bases to trimming and J lost 1 base, with 12 bases between them. CDR3 loop: CASSFQATVQETQYF. CDR3 DNA sequence: TGTGCCAGCAGCTTCCAAGCGACAGTCCAAGAGACCCAGTACTTC.

This clonotype was detected ten times or more. The chain has TRBV7-2 and TRBJ1-5; D is undetermined. Trimming stripped 5 bases from V and 2 bases from J, with 10 bases between. The CDR3 has 14 residues. In germline, CDR1 is SGHTA, CDR2 FQGNSA. In DNA, the CDR3 is TGTGCCAGCAGCCAGCGCGTGGGCAATCAGCCCCAGCATTTT. The encoded protein is CASSQRVGNQPQHF.

This chain links TRBV19 with TRBJ2-7; 7 bases fit TRBD1. Germline V gives CDR1 LNHDA, CDR2 SQIVND (reference sequence). The CDR3 runs to 12 residues. V was clipped by 9 bases and J by 5 bases; unmatched bases: 7. The CDR3 loop is CASTGDGDEQYF. As DNA, the CDR3 is TGTGCCAGCACAGGGGACGGCGACGAGCAGTACTTC.

This clonotype was seen ten or more times. The chain joins TRBV7-2 to TRBJ2-7, with 8 bases that match TRBD1. Germline V CDR1 and CDR2: SGHTA, FQGNSA. With 3 bases clipped from V and 0 bases from J, the junction kept 4 bases outside the gene matches. There are 15 residues in the CDR3. The CDR3 loop is CASSLGGQASYEQYF. For the CDR3, the DNA is TGTGCCAGCAGCTTGGGGGGACAGGCCTCCTACGAGCAGTACTTC.